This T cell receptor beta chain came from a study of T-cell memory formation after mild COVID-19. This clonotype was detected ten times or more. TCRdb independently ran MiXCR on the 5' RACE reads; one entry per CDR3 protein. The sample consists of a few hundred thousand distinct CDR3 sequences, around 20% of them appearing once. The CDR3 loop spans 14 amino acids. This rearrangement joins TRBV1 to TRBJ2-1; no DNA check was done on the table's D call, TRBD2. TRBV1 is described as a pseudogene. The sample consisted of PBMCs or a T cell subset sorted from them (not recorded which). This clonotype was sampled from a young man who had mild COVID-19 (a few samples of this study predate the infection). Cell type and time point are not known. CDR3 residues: CTSSLGTPVEGQFF. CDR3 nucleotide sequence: TGCACCAGCAGCCTGGGGACTCCGGTCGAGGGGCAGTTCTTC.